This T cell receptor beta chain comes out of a study of T cell repertoires in ileal Crohn's disease. Looking at the study overall: Median disease duration was about eight years; about 35% smoked at surgery. Overall study findings and caveats: Clonality above 26.8% at surgery always came with endoscopic recurrence. Clonal expansions were more frequent in active smokers than non-smokers at surgery.

CDR3 size: 14 residues. Germline V gene lookup returns CDR1 SGDLS and CDR2 YYNGEE. Between the trimmed V and J ends, which lost 5 bases and 0 bases, there was a span of 9 bases. Time point: neoterminal ileum biopsy at postoperative endoscopy, about 6 months after surgery. As concerns this clone: Its target is unknown.

Libraries were prepared by immunoSEQ multiplex PCR; TCRdb keeps only in-frame clonotypes and omits some of them. Among more than 13,000 clones listed, roughly 79% were seen once. The sequencing sample was made of ileal tissue. This chain links TRBV9 with TRBJ2-1, with a possible D match to TRBD1 (5 bases). This TCR came from an adult with Crohn's disease. CDR3 coding DNA: TGTGCCAGCAGTGACAGCAGCTCCTACAATGAGCAGTTCTTC. Protein sequence: CASSDSSSYNEQFF. The full variable domain, completed using reference TRBV9 and TRBJ2-1, is DSGVTQTPKHLITATGQRVTLRCSPRSGDLSVYWYQQSLDQGLQFLIQYYNGEERAKGNILERFSAQQFPDLHSELNLSSLELGDSALYFCASSDSSSYNEQFFGPGTRLTVL.